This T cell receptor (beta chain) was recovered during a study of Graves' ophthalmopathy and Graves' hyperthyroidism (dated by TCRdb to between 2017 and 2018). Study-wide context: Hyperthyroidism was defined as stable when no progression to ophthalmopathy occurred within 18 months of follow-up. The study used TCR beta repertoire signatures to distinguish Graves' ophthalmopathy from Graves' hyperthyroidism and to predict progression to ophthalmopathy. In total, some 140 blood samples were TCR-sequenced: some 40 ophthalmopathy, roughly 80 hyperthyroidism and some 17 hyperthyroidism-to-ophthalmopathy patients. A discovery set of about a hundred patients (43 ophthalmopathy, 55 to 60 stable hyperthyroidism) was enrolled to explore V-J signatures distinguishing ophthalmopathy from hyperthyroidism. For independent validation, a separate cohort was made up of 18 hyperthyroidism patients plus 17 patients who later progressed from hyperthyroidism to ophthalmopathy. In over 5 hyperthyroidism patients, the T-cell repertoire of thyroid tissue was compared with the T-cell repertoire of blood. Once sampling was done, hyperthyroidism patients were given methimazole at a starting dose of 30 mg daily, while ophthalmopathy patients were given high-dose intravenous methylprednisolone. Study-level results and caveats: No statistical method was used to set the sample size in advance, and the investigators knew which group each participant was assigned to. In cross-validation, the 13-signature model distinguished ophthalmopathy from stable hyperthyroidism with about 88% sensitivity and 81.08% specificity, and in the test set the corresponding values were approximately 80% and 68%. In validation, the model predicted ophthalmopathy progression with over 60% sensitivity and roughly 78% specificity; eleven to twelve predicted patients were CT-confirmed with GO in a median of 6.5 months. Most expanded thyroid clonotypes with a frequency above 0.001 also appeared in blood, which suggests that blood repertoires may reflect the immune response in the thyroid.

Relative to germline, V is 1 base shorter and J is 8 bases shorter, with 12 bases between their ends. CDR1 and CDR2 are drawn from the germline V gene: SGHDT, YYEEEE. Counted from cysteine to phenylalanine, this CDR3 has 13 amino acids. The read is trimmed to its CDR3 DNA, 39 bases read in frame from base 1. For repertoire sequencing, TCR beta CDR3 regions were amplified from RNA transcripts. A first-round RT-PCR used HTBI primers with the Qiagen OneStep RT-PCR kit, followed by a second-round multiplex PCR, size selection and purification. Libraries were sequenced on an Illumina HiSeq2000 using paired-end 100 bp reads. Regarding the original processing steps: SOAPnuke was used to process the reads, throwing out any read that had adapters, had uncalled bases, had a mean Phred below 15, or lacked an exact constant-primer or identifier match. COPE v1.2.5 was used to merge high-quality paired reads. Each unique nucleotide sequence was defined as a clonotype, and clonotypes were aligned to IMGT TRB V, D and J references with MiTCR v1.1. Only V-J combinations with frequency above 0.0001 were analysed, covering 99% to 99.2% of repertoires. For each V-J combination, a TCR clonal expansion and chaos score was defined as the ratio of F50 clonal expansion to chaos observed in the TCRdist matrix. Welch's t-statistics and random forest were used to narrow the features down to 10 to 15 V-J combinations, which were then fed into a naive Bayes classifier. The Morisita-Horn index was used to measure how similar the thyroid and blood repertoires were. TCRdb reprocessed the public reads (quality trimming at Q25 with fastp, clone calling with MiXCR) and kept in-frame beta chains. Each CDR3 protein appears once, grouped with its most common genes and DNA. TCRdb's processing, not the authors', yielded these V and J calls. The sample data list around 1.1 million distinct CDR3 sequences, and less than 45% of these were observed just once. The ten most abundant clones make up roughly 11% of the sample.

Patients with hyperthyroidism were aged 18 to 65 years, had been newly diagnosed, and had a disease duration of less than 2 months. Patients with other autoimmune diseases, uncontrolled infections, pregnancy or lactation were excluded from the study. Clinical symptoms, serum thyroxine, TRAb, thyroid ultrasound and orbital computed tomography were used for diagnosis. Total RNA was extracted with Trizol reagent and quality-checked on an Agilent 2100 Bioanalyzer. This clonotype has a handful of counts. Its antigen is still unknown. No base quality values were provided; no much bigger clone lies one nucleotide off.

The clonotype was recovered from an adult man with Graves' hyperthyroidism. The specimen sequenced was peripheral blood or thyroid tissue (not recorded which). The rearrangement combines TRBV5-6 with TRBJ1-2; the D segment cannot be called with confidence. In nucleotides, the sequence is TGTGCCAGCAGCTTGCGAGCGGATGGAGGCTACACCTTC. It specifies CASSLRADGGYTF.